This TCR beta chain was captured by sequencing in a study of OX40 agonist ivuxolimab in advanced cancers. About the study: The study reported partial responses in three patients: one hepatocellular carcinoma, two cutaneous melanoma. Findings and limits, study-wide: The study observed clonal expansion of CD4+ and CD8+ blood T cells by week 6 at 0.1 to 3.0 mg/kg.

V lost 3 bases to trimming and J lost 7 bases; unmatched junction nucleotides: 6. Germline V lookup: CDR1 ENHRY, CDR2 SYGVKD. This CDR3 region has 14 residues. This clone was observed a handful of times. The target antigen is unknown. Blood specimens came from baseline, cycle 4 day 1, and cycle 7 day 1. TCRdb's copy holds only in-frame clones and misses some; the assay was immunoSEQ multiplex PCR. The sample yields 40,000 to 60,000 clones, more than 75% seen once. The sample in question was CD4+ or CD8+ T cells sorted from blood, obtained in a trial of the OX40 agonist ivuxolimab. The chain recombines TRBV10-3 with TRBJ2-7; 10 bases match TRBD1. The source of this sequence is an adult with an advanced solid tumor such as melanoma, head and neck, liver or kidney cancer. CDR3 in amino acids: CAISDGQGGREQYF. DNA for the CDR3: TGTGCCATCAGTGATGGACAGGGGGGTCGGGAGCAGTACTTC.